This T cell receptor beta chain was profiled in a study of CD8 T cells in ankylosing spondylitis. As the method for making TCR beta libraries, quantitative 5'-RACE with molecular barcodes was used. Via MiXCR, TCRdb re-called the 5' RACE reads, giving one row per CDR3 protein. In the table there are about 190,000 distinct CDR3 sequences, over 10% of which are singletons. CDR3 length: 17 amino acids. V lost 5 bases and J lost 0, with 17 bases in between. This clonotype occurred a few times. The antigen remains unidentified. Study conclusions and caveats: Reactive arthritis synovial fluid and blood were previously reported to contain some motif variants. Ankylosing spondylitis blood appeared to be characterized by a TCR beta motif of roughly eight highly homologous variants. There was reportedly significant enrichment of clones that were disease-linked in matched ankylosing spondylitis synovial fluid.

Sequencing input: blood, either unsorted or a sorted T cell fraction (not recorded which). The sequence came from a female donor with ankylosing spondylitis or in good health (not recorded which). The chain has TRBV12-3 or TRBV12-4 and TRBJ1-3; TRBD1 might be the D (6 bases). The DNA of the CDR3 is TGTGCCAGCAGTCTGGCTCTGACAGGAGTCTCTGGAAACACCATATATTTT. It codes for CASSLALTGVSGNTIYF.